A selection of T cell receptor beta chains follows, all from one sample in a study of blood T cell repertoires in COVID-19. TCRdb's copy holds only in-frame clones and misses some; the assay was immunoSEQ multiplex PCR. The sample includes roughly 90,000 clones, around 81% of them seen just once. Specimen: peripheral blood. These receptors were taken from a woman aged 70-85 years with acute or convalescent COVID-19. Each CDR3 is given with its conserved first and last residue. A D gene is named only where the DNA matches it firmly. Clone size is not always given. Where it is, it says once, few, many or a class for expanded clones.

>TRBV19|21|few|TRBJ1-1|TRBD1
TGTGCCAGTAGTATAGCGACAGGGAGCATTAGGGTGTCATATATGAACACTGAAGCTTTCTTT
CASSIATGSIRVSYMNTEAFF
>TRBV5-6|13|.|TRBJ1-1|.
TGTGCCAGCAGCCCGTGGGCGTACACTGAAGCTTTCTTT
CASSPWAYTEAFF
>TRBV5-1|17|.|TRBJ2-7|TRBD1
TGCGCCAGCAGCTTTCCGACAGGGGGCGAATGGGCCTACGAGCAGTACTTC
CASSFPTGGEWAYEQYF
>TRBV3-1/TRBV3-2|14|once|TRBJ1-5|.
TGTGCCAGCAGCCAGTCAGGGGCCAATCAGCCCCAGCATTTT
CASSQSGANQPQHF
>TRBV28|12|.|TRBJ2-7|.
TGTGCCACCCATAATTCGGTCGGCGAGCAGTACTTC
CATHNSVGEQYF
>TRBV5-1|14|.|TRBJ2-3|.
TGCGCCAGCAGCTTGGCTTCTAGCACAGATACGCAGTATTTT
CASSLASSTDTQYF
>TRBV4-1|15|.|TRBJ2-3|.
TGCGCCAGCAGCTTAAGGATTAGCGACCCAGATACGCAGTATTTT
CASSLRISDPDTQYF
>TRBV13|17|.|TRBJ1-2|.
TGTGCCAGCAGCTTAGGGGCAGGGGCGAGAAGGAGCTATGGCTACACCTTC
CASSLGAGARRSYGYTF
>TRBV3-1/TRBV3-2|17|medium-sized|TRBJ2-1|TRBD2
TGTGCCAGCAGTTCTAGGACTAGCGGGGGGGGTTACAATGAGCAGTTCTTC
CASSSRTSGGGYNEQFF
>TRBV11-2|15|.|TRBJ1-2|TRBD1
TGTGCCAGCAGCTCCAGGGGGAGTTATAACTATGGCTACACCTTC
CASSSRGSYNYGYTF